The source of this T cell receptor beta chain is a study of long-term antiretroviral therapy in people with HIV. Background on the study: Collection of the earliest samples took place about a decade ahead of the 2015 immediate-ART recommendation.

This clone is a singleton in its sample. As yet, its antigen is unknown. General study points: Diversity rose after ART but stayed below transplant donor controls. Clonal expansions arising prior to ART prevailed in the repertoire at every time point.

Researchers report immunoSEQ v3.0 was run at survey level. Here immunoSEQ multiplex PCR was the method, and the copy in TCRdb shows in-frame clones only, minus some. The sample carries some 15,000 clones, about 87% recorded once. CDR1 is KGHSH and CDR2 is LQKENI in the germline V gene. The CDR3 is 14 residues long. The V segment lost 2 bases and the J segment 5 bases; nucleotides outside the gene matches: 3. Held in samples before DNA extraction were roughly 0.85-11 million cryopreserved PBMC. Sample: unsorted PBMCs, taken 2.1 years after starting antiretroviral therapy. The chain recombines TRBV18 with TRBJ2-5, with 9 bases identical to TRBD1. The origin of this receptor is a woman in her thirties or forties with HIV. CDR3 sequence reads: CASSPNRGPETQYF. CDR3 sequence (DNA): TGTGCCAGCTCACCAAACAGGGGGCCGGAGACCCAGTACTTC.